This T cell receptor beta chain was sequenced during a study of shared T cell receptors in the human thymus. Some clones are missing from TCRdb's copy, which holds only in-frame ones; the method was immunoSEQ multiplex PCR. Found here are about 660,000 clones, approximately 87% of them singletons; the top ten hold about 0.0094%. Separately, the same data were catalogued under a study of human thymus T cells.

The specimen sequenced was thymocytes. The clonotype originates from a boy under three years old with a congenital heart defect.

DNA of the CDR3: TGCAGTGCTACCCCCCCCATAGCTTTCTTT. It translates to CSATPPIAFF. The chain combines TRBV20-1 with TRBJ1-1; D gene ambiguous. V lost 4 bases and J 10 bases, leaving 10 bases between the germline ends. CDR3 size: 10 residues. Germline values: CDR1 DFQATT, CDR2 SNEGSKA (reference sequence).